This T cell receptor (beta chain) stems from a study of cytomegalovirus exposure and HLA in healthy donors. Study information: Earlier, 95 million to 130 million unique TCR beta sequences were recovered from some 200 million T cells by an analysis. Study-level points and caveats: Apart from CMV serostatus, no immune exposure information was available. Using a false discovery rate of 0.05, a later analysis showed that 16,951 TCR beta sequences were associated with HLA alleles. Fewer N-insertions (relative to the approximately 700-donor mean) were reportedly seen in an Asian-associated ancestry cluster in a later analysis.

PCR was performed using 60 Vbeta and 13 Jbeta primers. Assay used: immunoSEQ multiplex PCR; TCRdb lists only in-frame clones, some missing. This sample has roughly 150,000 clones, with more than 75% found just once. Comments on this clone: Its target is not known.

Germline V gene sequence: CDR1 PRHDT, CDR2 FYEKMQ (reference sequence). This CDR3 comprises 14 residues. V was pared by 6 bases and J by 0 bases, with 3 bases of the junction left unmatched. The sequence was obtained from a girl aged 2-10 years in good health and CMV-seropositive. The sample taken for sequencing was PBMCs. This chain joins TRBV13 and TRBJ2-7; 9 bases fit TRBD2. CDR3 sequence: CASRRGGNSYEQYF. DNA for the CDR3: TGTGCCAGCAGGCGGGGGGGGAACTCCTACGAGCAGTACTTC.